The rows below give T cell receptor beta chains drawn from one sample of a study of T cell responses to AZD1222 COVID-19 vaccine. The table came from immunoSEQ multiplex PCR; TCRdb's copy has only in-frame clones and leaves some out. The sample consists of about 120,000 clones, 75% to 95% of them appearing once. Sample: peripheral blood, taken on day 0 of AZD1222 vaccination. These receptors originate from an adult in good health. Each CDR3 is given with its conserved first and last residue. The D gene is left open where the match is weak. Clone sizes are given selectively: once, few, many, or a class where the clone is expanded.

clone_size: .; v_call: TRBV19; d_call: TRBD1; j_call: TRBJ2-7; cdr3_aa: CASLGQGMSEQYF; cdr3_nt: TGTGCCAGCCTGGGACAGGGAATGAGCGAGCAGTACTTC
clone_size: .; v_call: TRBV3-1/TRBV3-2; d_call: .; j_call: TRBJ1-5; cdr3_aa: CASSQDGGAGQPQHF; cdr3_nt: TGTGCCAGCAGCCAAGACGGGGGGGCTGGTCAGCCCCAGCATTTT
clone_size: few; v_call: TRBV29-1; d_call: .; j_call: TRBJ1-2; cdr3_aa: CSVEVNYGYTF; cdr3_nt: TGCAGCGTAGAGGTTAACTATGGCTACACCTTC
clone_size: .; v_call: TRBV30; d_call: .; j_call: TRBJ1-1; cdr3_aa: CAWTRSDTEAFF; cdr3_nt: TGTGCCTGGACCAGAAGTGACACTGAAGCTTTCTTT
clone_size: .; v_call: TRBV4-1; d_call: TRBD2; j_call: TRBJ2-3; cdr3_aa: CASSQERERVWTQYF; cdr3_nt: TGCGCCAGCAGCCAGGAGCGGGAGCGGGTTTGGACGCAGTATTTT
clone_size: .; v_call: TRBV30; d_call: .; j_call: TRBJ1-1; cdr3_aa: CAWTVGVGGNTEAFF; cdr3_nt: TGTGCCTGGACGGTAGGAGTGGGGGGGAACACTGAAGCTTTCTTT
clone_size: once; v_call: TRBV15; d_call: .; j_call: TRBJ2-2; cdr3_aa: CATSRVVGATNTGELFF; cdr3_nt: TGTGCCACCAGCAGAGTAGTCGGGGCAACGAACACCGGGGAGCTGTTTTTT
clone_size: .; v_call: TRBV2; d_call: TRBD2; j_call: TRBJ2-1; cdr3_aa: CASSGRAGDNEQFF; cdr3_nt: TGTGCCAGCAGTGGTCGCGCGGGAGACAATGAGCAGTTCTTC
clone_size: .; v_call: TRBV19; d_call: .; j_call: TRBJ2-7; cdr3_aa: CASSITGQGLHEQYF; cdr3_nt: TGTGCCAGTAGTATAACGGGACAAGGCCTCCACGAGCAGTACTTC
clone_size: once; v_call: TRBV24-1; d_call: .; j_call: TRBJ2-5; cdr3_aa: CATSEPDSPQETQYF; cdr3_nt: TGTGCCACCAGTGAACCGGACAGTCCACAAGAGACCCAGTACTTC
clone_size: .; v_call: TRBV14; d_call: TRBD1; j_call: TRBJ1-1; cdr3_aa: CASSRVGQGFAEAFF; cdr3_nt: TGTGCCAGCAGCCGCGTCGGACAGGGGTTCGCTGAAGCTTTCTTT
clone_size: .; v_call: TRBV3-1/TRBV3-2; d_call: .; j_call: TRBJ1-1; cdr3_aa: CASRPRSGYGEAFF; cdr3_nt: TGTGCCAGCAGGCCAAGATCGGGGTATGGTGAAGCTTTCTTT
clone_size: .; v_call: TRBV5-4; d_call: TRBD1; j_call: TRBJ1-2; cdr3_aa: CASSPSRGSDYGYTF; cdr3_nt: TGTGCCAGCAGCCCTTCCAGGGGGTCGGACTATGGCTACACCTTC
clone_size: .; v_call: TRBV7-3; d_call: .; j_call: TRBJ2-3; cdr3_aa: CASSFWATDTQYF; cdr3_nt: TGTGCCAGCAGCTTTTGGGCCACAGATACGCAGTATTTT
clone_size: .; v_call: TRBV29-1; d_call: .; j_call: TRBJ2-7; cdr3_aa: CSVVGQAAYEQYF; cdr3_nt: TGCAGCGTTGTAGGGCAGGCAGCCTACGAGCAGTACTTC
clone_size: .; v_call: TRBV7-2; d_call: TRBD1; j_call: TRBJ1-1; cdr3_aa: CASSLRQGGYTEAFF; cdr3_nt: TGTGCCAGCAGCTTACGACAGGGTGGATACACTGAAGCTTTCTTT
clone_size: .; v_call: TRBV11-3; d_call: TRBD2; j_call: TRBJ2-2; cdr3_aa: CASSSGGPGPGELFF; cdr3_nt: TGTGCCAGCAGCTCGGGGGGGCCAGGGCCCGGGGAGCTGTTTTTT
clone_size: .; v_call: TRBV4-1; d_call: .; j_call: TRBJ2-7; cdr3_aa: CASSHSGTKSYEQYF; cdr3_nt: TGCGCCAGCAGCCATTCGGGGACCAAATCCTACGAGCAGTACTTC
clone_size: .; v_call: TRBV19; d_call: .; j_call: TRBJ1-3; cdr3_aa: CASSIDGSSGNTIYF; cdr3_nt: TGTGCCAGTAGTATAGACGGCAGCTCTGGAAACACCATATATTTT
clone_size: .; v_call: TRBV19; d_call: .; j_call: TRBJ1-2; cdr3_aa: CASRGSTAPIGYTF; cdr3_nt: TGTGCCAGTAGAGGCTCTACGGCGCCTATAGGCTACACCTTC
clone_size: .; v_call: TRBV28; d_call: TRBD2; j_call: TRBJ2-1; cdr3_aa: CASSEPGLAGYNEQFF; cdr3_nt: TGTGCCAGCAGTGAGCCGGGGCTAGCGGGATACAATGAGCAGTTCTTC
clone_size: .; v_call: TRBV7-8; d_call: .; j_call: TRBJ1-5; cdr3_aa: CASSLALGGASNQPQHF; cdr3_nt: TGTGCCAGCAGCTTAGCGCTAGGGGGGGCCAGCAATCAGCCCCAGCATTTT
clone_size: once; v_call: TRBV19; d_call: .; j_call: TRBJ1-2; cdr3_aa: CASSNGIRVGDGYTF; cdr3_nt: TGTGCCAGTAGTAACGGAATTAGGGTCGGGGATGGCTACACCTTC
clone_size: .; v_call: TRBV27; d_call: .; j_call: TRBJ1-2; cdr3_aa: CASSFFSRYGYTF; cdr3_nt: TGTGCCAGCAGTTTTTTTTCTCGGTATGGCTACACCTTC
clone_size: .; v_call: TRBV11-2; d_call: TRBD1; j_call: TRBJ1-2; cdr3_aa: CASRGTGETNYGYTF; cdr3_nt: TGTGCCAGCAGAGGGACAGGTGAAACTAACTATGGCTACACCTTC
clone_size: .; v_call: TRBV6-5; d_call: .; j_call: TRBJ1-2; cdr3_aa: CASSYQVAYGYTF; cdr3_nt: TGTGCCAGCAGTTACCAGGTGGCCTATGGCTACACCTTC
clone_size: .; v_call: TRBV6-1; d_call: .; j_call: TRBJ2-1; cdr3_aa: CASSEAIIGPVNEQFF; cdr3_nt: TGTGCCAGCAGTGAAGCCATAATAGGCCCCGTGAATGAGCAGTTCTTC
clone_size: .; v_call: TRBV6-5; d_call: TRBD1; j_call: TRBJ2-5; cdr3_aa: CATSTGGNQETQYF; cdr3_nt: TGTGCCACCTCGACAGGGGGCAACCAAGAGACCCAGTACTTC
clone_size: .; v_call: TRBV5-6; d_call: .; j_call: TRBJ1-4; cdr3_aa: CASSLTGQPNEKLFF; cdr3_nt: TGTGCCAGCAGCTTGACAGGCCAGCCTAATGAAAAACTGTTTTTT
clone_size: .; v_call: TRBV4-2; d_call: .; j_call: TRBJ1-3; cdr3_aa: CASSQDLAGNTIYF; cdr3_nt: TGTGCCAGCAGCCAAGATCTAGCTGGAAACACCATATATTTT
clone_size: .; v_call: TRBV5-4; d_call: .; j_call: TRBJ2-7; cdr3_aa: CASSFGGKYEQYF; cdr3_nt: TGTGCCAGCAGCTTTGGGGGTAAATACGAGCAGTACTTC
clone_size: .; v_call: TRBV10-3; d_call: .; j_call: TRBJ1-4; cdr3_aa: CAISEVLRGELFF; cdr3_nt: TGTGCCATCAGTGAGGTTTTGAGGGGGGAACTGTTTTTT
clone_size: .; v_call: TRBV6-5; d_call: TRBD1; j_call: TRBJ1-6; cdr3_aa: CASRVGQFNSPLHF; cdr3_nt: TGTGCCAGCAGGGTGGGACAGTTTAATTCACCCCTCCACTTT
clone_size: .; v_call: TRBV18; d_call: .; j_call: TRBJ1-4; cdr3_aa: CASSRWGMDEKLFF; cdr3_nt: TGTGCCAGCTCAAGGTGGGGGATGGATGAAAAACTGTTTTTT
clone_size: .; v_call: TRBV12-3/TRBV12-4; d_call: .; j_call: TRBJ2-5; cdr3_aa: CASTRTQETQYF; cdr3_nt: TGTGCCAGCACCAGGACTCAAGAGACCCAGTACTTC
clone_size: .; v_call: TRBV6-5; d_call: TRBD1; j_call: TRBJ1-4; cdr3_aa: CASRTWDRVNEKLFF; cdr3_nt: TGTGCCAGCAGGACCTGGGACAGGGTCAATGAAAAACTGTTTTTT
clone_size: .; v_call: TRBV19; d_call: .; j_call: TRBJ1-1; cdr3_aa: CASSISGANTEAFF; cdr3_nt: TGTGCCAGTAGTATTTCTGGGGCTAACACTGAAGCTTTCTTT
clone_size: .; v_call: TRBV9; d_call: TRBD1; j_call: TRBJ1-2; cdr3_aa: CASSTRDRGHSGYTF; cdr3_nt: TGTGCCAGCAGCACCCGGGACAGGGGGCATTCTGGCTACACCTTC
clone_size: .; v_call: TRBV7-2; d_call: .; j_call: TRBJ2-1; cdr3_aa: CASSETRPRRMDEQFF; cdr3_nt: TGTGCCAGCAGCGAAACCAGACCGCGGCGGATGGATGAGCAGTTCTTC
clone_size: .; v_call: TRBV5-4; d_call: .; j_call: TRBJ2-7; cdr3_aa: CASSARDRSHEQYF; cdr3_nt: TGTGCCAGCAGCGCTCGAGATCGCAGCCACGAGCAGTACTTC
clone_size: once; v_call: TRBV18; d_call: .; j_call: TRBJ1-1; cdr3_aa: CASSPTGQWNTEAFF; cdr3_nt: TGTGCCAGCTCACCAACAGGACAGTGGAACACTGAAGCTTTCTTT
clone_size: .; v_call: TRBV19; d_call: .; j_call: TRBJ1-3; cdr3_aa: CASRRAGQRNTIYF; cdr3_nt: TGTGCCAGTAGGAGGGCCGGACAGAGGAACACCATATATTTT
clone_size: .; v_call: TRBV19; d_call: .; j_call: TRBJ1-1; cdr3_aa: CASSMGLRVGTEAFF; cdr3_nt: TGTGCCAGTAGTATGGGGTTAAGGGTGGGGACTGAAGCTTTCTTT
clone_size: once; v_call: TRBV19; d_call: .; j_call: TRBJ1-1; cdr3_aa: CASKGGYAAFF; cdr3_nt: TGTGCCAGTAAGGGCGGGTACGCAGCTTTCTTT
clone_size: .; v_call: TRBV7-3; d_call: .; j_call: TRBJ1-3; cdr3_aa: CASSPGAGGNTIYF; cdr3_nt: TGTGCCAGCAGCCCCGGGGCTGGCGGAAACACCATATATTTT
clone_size: .; v_call: TRBV6-5; d_call: .; j_call: TRBJ1-2; cdr3_aa: CASSIQGWGYTF; cdr3_nt: TGTGCCAGCAGTATACAGGGCTGGGGCTACACCTTC